The 16 T cell receptor beta chains below all came from one sample that was sequenced in a study of blood T cell repertoires in COVID-19. TCRdb keeps only in-frame clones here, not all; method: immunoSEQ multiplex PCR. The repertoire holds 250,000 to 300,000 clones, with around 89% as singletons. Sequencing was performed on PBMCs or T cells enriched from blood (not recorded which). These receptors were obtained from a man aged 35 to 55 who had recovered from COVID-19.

V gene TRBV19 combines with J gene TRBJ2-5, with 10 bases fitting TRBD2. Looked up from germline, CDR1 is LNHDA and CDR2 is SQIVND (reference sequence). V lost 3 bases, J lost 1 base, and 5 bases stayed unmatched. The CDR3 loop spans 16 amino acids. The CDR3 DNA reads TGTGCCAGTAGTATCTGGGCTAGCGGGAGCCAAGAGACCCAGTACTTC. Protein: CASSIWASGSQETQYF.

This clone was detected a few times. V is TRBV18 and J is TRBJ2-7; D might be TRBD1 (5 bases). The V end was cut by 3 bases, the J end by 5 bases, with 8 bases between. The CDR3 has 12 amino acids. The germline CDR1 and CDR2 sequences are KGHSH and LQKENI. CDR3 sequence (DNA): TGTGCCAGCTCACCTGACAGTGACGAGCAGTACTTC. This translates into CASSPDSDEQYF.

The rearrangement links TRBV7-3 to TRBJ2-3, with D possibly matching TRBD1 (5 bases). Trimming shortened V by 3 bases and J by 4 bases, and 8 bases separated the two germline ends. CDR1 and CDR2 (germline): SGHTA, FQGTGA. The CDR3 sequence is 13 residues long. The CDR3 DNA follows: TGTGCCAGCAGCTTGACAGCGCCAGATACGCAGTATTTT. Protein product: CASSLTAPDTQYF.

The rearrangement links TRBV27 to TRBJ2-1; 8 positions match TRBD2. V gave up 11 bases and J gave up 6 bases; unmatched junction bases: 6. CDR1 and CDR2 (germline): MNHEY, SMNVEV (reference sequence). The CDR3 spans 12 residues. For the CDR3, the DNA is TGTGCCTCGGGACTAGATTTCAATGAGCAGTTCTTC. It translates to CASGLDFNEQFF.

The rearrangement links TRBV5-1 to TRBJ2-7; D possibly corresponds to TRBD2 (5 bases). The CDR3 is 14 amino acids. CDR1 and CDR2 (germline): SGHRS, YFSETQ. V shed 0 bases and J shed 1 base, with 8 bases lying between them. In nucleotides, the CDR3 is TGCGCCAGCAGCTTGGGGACTTCTTCCTACGAGCAGTACTTC. Its translation: CASSLGTSSYEQYF.

Only a few counts were recorded for this clone. J is TRBJ2-1 and V is TRBV25-1, with TRBD2 identical over 7 bases. This CDR3 spans 14 amino acids. The germline V gene has CDR1 MGHDK and CDR2 SYGVNS. V lost 6 bases and J lost 9; bases outside the gene matches: 11. CDR3 bases: TGTGCCAGCAGGGGGAGGGGACGAACGGGTGAGCAGTTCTTC. Its translation is CASRGRGRTGEQFF.

Concerning this clone itself: At the DNA level, this CDR3 is encoded by other sequences in the same sample as well. V and J are TRBV5-1 and TRBJ1-1, with TRBD1 matching over 9 bases. The J segment lost 1 base and the V segment lost 4 bases, leaving 5 bases of the junction unmatched. This CDR3 spans 15 amino acids. Germline V gene data show CDR1 as SGHRS and CDR2 as YFSETQ. As DNA, the CDR3 is TGCGCCAGCAGCGGACTGACAGGGGGGAACACTGAAGCTTTCTTT. Residues: CASSGLTGGNTEAFF.

The chain links TRBV12-3 or TRBV12-4 to TRBJ1-6; D gene unclear. The CDR3 sequence is 13 residues long. The germline V and J ends were trimmed by 8 bases and 3 bases, with 8 bases remaining between them. In DNA, the CDR3 is TGTGCCAGCTTAAAATTCTATAATTCACCCCTCCACTTT. Amino acid sequence: CASLKFYNSPLHF.

CDR3 region: CASSLDFNLVWQGNTGELFF. The CDR3 nucleotides read TGTGCCAGCAGCTTAGATTTTAATCTCGTCTGGCAGGGCAACACCGGGGAGCTGTTTTTT. This chain links TRBV11-3 with TRBJ2-2; a possible D gene is TRBD1 (5 bases). V was clipped by 0 bases and J by 2 bases, with 22 bases between them. The CDR3 loop spans 20 amino acids. Germline CDR1 SGHNT, CDR2 YENEEA.

The rearrangement uses TRBV6-5 and TRBJ1-2; D gene unclear. CDR3 size: 12 residues. Per germline, CDR1 MNHEY and CDR2 SVGAGI. Between the trimmed V and J ends, which lost 3 bases and 8 bases, there was a span of 10 bases. The CDR3 DNA sequence: TGTGCCAGCAGTTATAGCGGGGTCGGCTACACCTTC. Translating gives CASSYSGVGYTF.

This chain links TRBV28 with TRBJ2-1, with 8 positions matching TRBD2. Germline-derived CDR1 and CDR2 are MDHEN and SYDVKM. J was trimmed by 8 bases and V by 6 bases; bases with no gene match: 9. CDR3 length: 14 residues. The CDR3 loop reads CASRETGTSDEQFF. CDR3 bases: TGTGCCAGCAGGGAAACCGGGACTAGTGATGAGCAGTTCTTC.

This clone was recorded once. V and J are TRBV6-5 and TRBJ1-1, with 7 bases fitting TRBD1. Germline lookup yields CDR1 MNHEY and CDR2 SVGAGI. V was pared by 2 bases and J by 1 base, with 7 bases of the junction left unmatched. The CDR3 is made up of 16 amino acids. CDR3 region: CASSYRTQGENTEAFF. For the CDR3, the DNA is TGTGCCAGCAGTTACAGGACTCAGGGGGAGAACACTGAAGCTTTCTTT.

The chain carries TRBV7-8 and TRBJ1-1; D gene uncertain. Germline assignment: CDR1 SGHVS and CDR2 FQNEAQ. The CDR3 extends over 13 amino acids. Deletions cut 4 bases from V and 0 bases from J, with 6 bases between. The DNA of the CDR3 is TGTGCCAGCAGCTACGACTTGAACACTGAAGCTTTCTTT. This encodes CASSYDLNTEAFF.

This clone was seen more than once but under ten times. This chain uses TRBV14 with TRBJ1-1; TRBD1 is a possible D gene (5 bases). Between the trimmed V and J ends, which lost 2 bases and 2 bases, there was a span of 21 bases. Germline CDR1 is SGHDN and CDR2 is FVKESK. CDR3 size: 18 residues. Here the CDR3 reads CASSQLFPRFGGNTEAFF. CDR3 nucleotides: TGTGCCAGCAGCCAATTATTTCCGCGTTTCGGGGGAAACACTGAAGCTTTCTTT.

V is TRBV7-6 and J is TRBJ2-7, with D unresolved. V was pared by 6 bases and J by 4 bases, with 13 bases between. The CDR3 extends over 13 amino acids. Germline lookup yields CDR1 SGHVS and CDR2 FNYEAQ. The CDR3 sequence: CASSPDSRYEQYF. The CDR3 DNA reads TGTGCCAGCAGTCCCGACTCTAGGTACGAGCAGTACTTC.

The CDR3: CASSPSRTEAFF. In DNA form, the CDR3 reads TGTGCCAGCAGCCCTAGTAGGACTGAAGCTTTCTTT. The chain is built from TRBV7-2 and TRBJ1-1; D not resolved. The CDR3 is 12 residues long. Germline V gene sequence: CDR1 SGHTA, CDR2 FQGNSA. The V gene lost 5 bases and the J gene lost 5 bases, with 9 bases spanning the gap.